The subject of this entry is one TCR beta chain. No fewer than 5.5 micrograms of total RNA were isolated from every sample. The length of the CDR3 is 16 residues. V lost 7 bases and J lost 10; bases outside the gene matches: 19. Germline CDR1 is SGHAT and CDR2 is FQNNGV. A second roughly 6 to 12 cycle PCR used barcoded and J-beta primers. MiXCR was run by TCRdb on the 5' RACE reads, yielding one entry per CDR3 protein. The sample comprises around 990,000 distinct CDR3 sequences, under 30% of which are singletons, and around 0.75% rests with the top ten. This specimen comes from a study of blood T cells in healthy people across ages. Another study also made use of these data, one on T cells of mothers and their children. This second report adds: Samples were provided by three healthy Caucasian mothers and their six children. Mothers gave over 9 million TCR beta CDR3 reads each, and children about 3 million each. Overlap in related mother-child pairs always slightly exceeded unrelated pairs, never significantly.

This sequence joins TRBV11-2 and TRBJ2-1; 7 bases map to TRBD2. This clonotype was sampled from a girl aged 2-10 years in good health. The sequenced sample consisted of blood. The CDR3 region has the DNA TGTGCCAGCAACCCGGACGGGACCAGCGGGGCCGGGGAGCAGTTCTTC. Protein: CASNPDGTSGAGEQFF.